The 5 T cell receptor beta chains in this list originate from one sample, sequenced in a study of shared clonotypes between healthy human individuals. Produced via immunoSEQ multiplex PCR; TCRdb's table is partial and in-frame only. The sample has about 100,000 clones, about 66% seen once. The sample was memory CD8+ T cells sorted from blood. Subset of the sample: CD45RO+ cells pooled with CCR7-negative TemRA cells. The origin of the receptors is a woman aged 25 to 39 in good health.

The chain combines TRBV28 with TRBJ1-2, with 8 bases fitting TRBD1. J lost 2 bases, V lost 6 bases, and 8 bases had no gene match. CDR3 length: 15 amino acids. Per the germline V gene, CDR1 is MDHEN and CDR2 is SYDVKM. CDR3 protein: CASSPPDRDNYGYTF. The CDR3 DNA reads as TGTGCCAGCAGCCCACCGGACAGGGACAACTATGGCTACACCTTC.

The CDR3 is CASSEGGSTDTQYF. As DNA, the CDR3 is TGTGCCAGCAGTGAGGGGGGGTCCACAGATACGCAGTATTTT. The J gene is TRBJ2-3, the V gene TRBV6-1; 7 nucleotides align to TRBD2. The CDR3 is 14 amino acids. Germline-derived CDR1 and CDR2 are MNHNS and SASEGT. V lost 3 bases to trimming and J lost 2 bases; unmatched junction nucleotides: 2.

V is TRBV27 and J is TRBJ1-4; 7 bases match TRBD1. Germline-derived CDR1 and CDR2 are MNHEY and SMNVEV (reference sequence). V trimming: 6 bases; J trimming: 2 bases; junction bases outside the gene matches: 12. This CDR3 comprises 17 residues. In nucleotides, the CDR3 is TGTGCCAGCAGGAGGACAGGTGTTAGCCCCACTAATGAAAAACTGTTTTTT. This sequence encodes CASRRTGVSPTNEKLFF. Full variable domain (rest looked up from reference TRBV27 and TRBJ1-4): EAQVTQNPRYLITVTGKKLTVTCSQNMNHEYMSWYRQDPGLGLRQIYYSMNVEVTDKGDVPEGYKVSRKEKRNFPLILESPSPNQTSLYFCASRRTGVSPTNEKLFFGSGTQLSVL.

V and J are TRBV5-1 and TRBJ2-6; maybe TRBD1 (5 bases). V lost 4 bases to trimming and J lost 4 bases, with 18 bases between them. This CDR3 has 17 amino acids. The germline V gene has CDR1 SGHRS and CDR2 YFSETQ. The CDR3 reads CASSRSERGTGANVLTF. As DNA, the CDR3 is TGCGCCAGCAGCCGATCCGAAAGGGGCACCGGGGCCAACGTCCTGACTTTC.

This clone has a count of ten or more. This chain links TRBV27 with TRBJ2-6, with a possible D match to TRBD1 (6 bases). The germline V and J ends were trimmed by 8 bases and 1 base, with 15 bases remaining between them. This CDR3 is 16 amino acids long. Germline V gene lookup returns CDR1 MNHEY and CDR2 SMNVEV (reference sequence). The CDR3 DNA reads TGTGCCAGCGGGGGCAGGGGCGGATCTGGGGCCAACGTCCTGACTTTC. This translates into CASGGRGGSGANVLTF.